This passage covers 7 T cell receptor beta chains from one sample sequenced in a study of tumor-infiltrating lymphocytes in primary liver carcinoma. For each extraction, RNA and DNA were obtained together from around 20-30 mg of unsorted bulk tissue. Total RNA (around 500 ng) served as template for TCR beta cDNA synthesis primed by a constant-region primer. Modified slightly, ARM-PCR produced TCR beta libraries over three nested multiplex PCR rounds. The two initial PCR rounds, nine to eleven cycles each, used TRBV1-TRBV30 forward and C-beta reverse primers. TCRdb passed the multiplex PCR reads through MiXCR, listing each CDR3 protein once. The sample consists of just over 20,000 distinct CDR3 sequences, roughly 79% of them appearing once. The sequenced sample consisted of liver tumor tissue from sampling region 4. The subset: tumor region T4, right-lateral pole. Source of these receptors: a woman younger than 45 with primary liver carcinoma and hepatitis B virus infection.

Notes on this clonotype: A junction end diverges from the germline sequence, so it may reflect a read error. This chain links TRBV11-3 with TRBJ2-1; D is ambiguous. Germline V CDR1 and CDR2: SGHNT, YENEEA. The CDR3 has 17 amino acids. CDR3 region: CPSSLDLAWSSYSEQSF. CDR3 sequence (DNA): TGTCCCAGCAGCTTAGATCTGGCATGGAGCTCCTACAGTGAGCAGTCCTTC.

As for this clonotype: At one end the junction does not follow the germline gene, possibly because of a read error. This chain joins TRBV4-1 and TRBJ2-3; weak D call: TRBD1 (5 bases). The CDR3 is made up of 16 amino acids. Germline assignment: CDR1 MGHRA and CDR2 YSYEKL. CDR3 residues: CASSQAGAGNTDTQYF. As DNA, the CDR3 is TGCGCAAGCAGCCAAGCTGGGGCAGGTAACACAGATACGCAGTATTTT.

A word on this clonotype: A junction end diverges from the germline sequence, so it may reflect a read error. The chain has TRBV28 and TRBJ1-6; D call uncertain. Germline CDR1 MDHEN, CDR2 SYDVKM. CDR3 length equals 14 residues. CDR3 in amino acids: CASSGLSGASTLHF. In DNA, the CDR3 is TGTGCCAGCAGTGGACTATCAGGAGCTTCAACCCTCCATTTT.

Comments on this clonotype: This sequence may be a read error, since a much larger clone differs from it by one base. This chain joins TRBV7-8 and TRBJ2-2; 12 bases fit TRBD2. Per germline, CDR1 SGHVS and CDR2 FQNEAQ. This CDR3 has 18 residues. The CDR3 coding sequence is TGTGCCAGCATCTCCTTTAGACTAGCGGGAGAGGACACCGGGGAGCAGCTTTTT. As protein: CASISFRLAGEDTGEQLF.

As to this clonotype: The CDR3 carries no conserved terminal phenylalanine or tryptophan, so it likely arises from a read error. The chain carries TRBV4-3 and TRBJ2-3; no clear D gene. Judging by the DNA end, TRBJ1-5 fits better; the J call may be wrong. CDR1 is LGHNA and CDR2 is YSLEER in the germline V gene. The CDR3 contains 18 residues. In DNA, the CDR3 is TGTGCCAGCAGCCAGTCGGTCTGGCTGGGTGATCCCGATGATACGCAGCATTAT. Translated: CASSQSVWLGDPDDTQHY.

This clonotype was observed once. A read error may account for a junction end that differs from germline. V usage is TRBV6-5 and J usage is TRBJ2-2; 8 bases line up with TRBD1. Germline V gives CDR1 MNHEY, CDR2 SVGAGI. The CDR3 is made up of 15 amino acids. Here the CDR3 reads CASSLRTGFTGELLF. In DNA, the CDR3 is TGTGCCAGCAGTCTGCGGACAGGGTTCACCGGGGAGCTTCTTTTT.

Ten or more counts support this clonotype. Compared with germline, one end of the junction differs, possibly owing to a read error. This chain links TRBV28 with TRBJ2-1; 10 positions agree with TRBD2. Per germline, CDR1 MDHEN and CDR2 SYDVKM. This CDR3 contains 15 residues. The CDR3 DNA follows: TGTGCCACCCTGACCTCAGCGGGGGGGCTTAATGAGCACTTCTTC. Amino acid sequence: CATLTSAGGLNEHFF.